These 5 T cell receptor beta chains share one sample of origin, sequenced in a study of T cells in Graves' hyperthyroidism and ophthalmopathy. From RNA transcripts, TCR beta CDR3 regions were amplified. In the first-round RT-PCR of the TCR CDR3, the HTBI primer set was used. MiXCR was run by TCRdb on the multiplex PCR reads, yielding one entry per CDR3 protein. The table lists 450,000 to 500,000 distinct CDR3 sequences, approximately 23% of them singletons. The material sequenced was blood. The receptor set was obtained from a woman aged 70-85 years with Graves' ophthalmopathy.

The table lists this clonotype with a few counts. V is TRBV2 and J is TRBJ1-1; possible D gene TRBD1, 5 bases. Germline CDR1 is SNHLY and CDR2 is FYNNEI. Trimming took off 2 bases at V and 3 bases at J, with 13 bases between the two ends. The CDR3 extends over 15 amino acids. In DNA form, the CDR3 reads TGTGCCAGCAGTGAACGGGGGGTAAGATACACTGAAGCTTTCTTT. Encoded protein: CASSERGVRYTEAFF.

This chain links TRBV4-2 with TRBJ2-1; D could derive from TRBD1 or TRBD2 (5 bases each). CDR3 length: 16 amino acids. Looked up from germline, CDR1 is LGHNA and CDR2 is YNFKEQ. The ends were cut back, 0 bases at V and 7 bases at J, with 16 bases in the middle. Here the CDR3 reads CASSQDGTGKRNEQFF. The CDR3 DNA sequence: TGTGCCAGCAGCCAAGATGGGACGGGAAAAAGAAATGAGCAGTTCTTC.

Note on this clonotype: Possible read error: a much larger clone is one base away. J is TRBJ2-5 and V is TRBV12-5, with D perhaps matching TRBD1 or TRBD2 (6 bases each). This CDR3 spans 14 amino acids. V lost 7 bases to trimming and J lost 3 bases, with 15 bases between them. Germline V gives CDR1 LGHNT, CDR2 FRNRAP. The CDR3 loop is CASVRTGAEETQYF. Written as DNA, the CDR3 is TGTGCTAGTGTCAGGACGGGGGCGGAAGAGACCCAGTACTTC.

This clonotype showed up just a few times. V gene TRBV11-2 combines with J gene TRBJ1-1; D perhaps matches TRBD1 (6 bases). Germline CDR1 SGHAT, CDR2 FQNNGV. V was shortened by 1 base and J by 0 bases, with 9 bases between the two germline ends. CDR3 length: 15 amino acids. The CDR3 nucleotides are TGTGCCAGCAGCTTAGTGGGGGCCCTGAACACTGAAGCTTTCTTT. As protein: CASSLVGALNTEAFF.

This clonotype was seen a handful of times. J is TRBJ2-6 and V is TRBV7-2, with D perhaps TRBD2 (6 bases). CDR1 and CDR2 (germline): SGHTA, FQGNSA. The CDR3 is 16 amino acids. V dropped 1 base and J dropped 4 bases, with 11 bases sitting between them. CDR3 region: CASSLGRGSGANVLTF. CDR3 DNA sequence: TGTGCCAGCAGCTTAGGGAGGGGATCCGGGGCCAACGTCCTGACTTTC.